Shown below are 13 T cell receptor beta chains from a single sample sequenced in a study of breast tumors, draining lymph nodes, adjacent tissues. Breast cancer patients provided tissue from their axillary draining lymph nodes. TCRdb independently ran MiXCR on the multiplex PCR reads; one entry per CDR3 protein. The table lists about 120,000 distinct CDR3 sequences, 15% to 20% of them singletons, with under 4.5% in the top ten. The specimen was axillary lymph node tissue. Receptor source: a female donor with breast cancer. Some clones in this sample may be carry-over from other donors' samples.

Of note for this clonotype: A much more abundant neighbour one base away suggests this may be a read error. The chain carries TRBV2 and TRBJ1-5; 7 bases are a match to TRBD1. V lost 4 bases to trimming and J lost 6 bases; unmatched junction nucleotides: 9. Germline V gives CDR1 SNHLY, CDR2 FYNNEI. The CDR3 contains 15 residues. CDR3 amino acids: CASSVVGGGGQPQHF. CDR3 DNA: TGTGCCAGCAGTGTAGTAGGAGGGGGCGGTCAGCCCCAGCATTTT.

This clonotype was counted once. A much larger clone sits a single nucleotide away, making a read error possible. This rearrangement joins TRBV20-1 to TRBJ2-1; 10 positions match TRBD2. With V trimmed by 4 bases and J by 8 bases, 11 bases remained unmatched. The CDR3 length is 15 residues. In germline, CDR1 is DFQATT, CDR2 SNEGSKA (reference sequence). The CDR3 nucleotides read TGCAGTGCTAACGATAATAGCGGGGGGCCACATGAGCAGTTCTTC. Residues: CSANDNSGGPHEQFF.

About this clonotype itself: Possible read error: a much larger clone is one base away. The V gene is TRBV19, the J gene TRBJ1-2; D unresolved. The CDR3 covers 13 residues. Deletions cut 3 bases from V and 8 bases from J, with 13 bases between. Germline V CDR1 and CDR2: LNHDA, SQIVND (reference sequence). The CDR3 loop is CASSMPPLGGYTF. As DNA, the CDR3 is TGTGCCAGTAGTATGCCCCCCCTAGGAGGCTACACCTTC.

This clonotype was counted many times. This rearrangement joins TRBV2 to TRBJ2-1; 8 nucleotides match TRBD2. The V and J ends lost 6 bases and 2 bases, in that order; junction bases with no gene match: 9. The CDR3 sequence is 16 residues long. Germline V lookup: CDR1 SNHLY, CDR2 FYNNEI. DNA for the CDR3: TGTGCCAGCAGCCTCCGGGGGGGCAGGCCCTACAATGAGCAGTTCTTC. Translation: CASSLRGGRPYNEQFF.

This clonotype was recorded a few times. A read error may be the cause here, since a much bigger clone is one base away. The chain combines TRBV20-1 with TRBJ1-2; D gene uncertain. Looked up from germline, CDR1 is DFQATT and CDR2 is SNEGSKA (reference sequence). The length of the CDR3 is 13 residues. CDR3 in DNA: TGCAGTGCTAGCCGAGGGTATACGGACGGCTACGCCTTC. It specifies CSASRGYTDGYAF.

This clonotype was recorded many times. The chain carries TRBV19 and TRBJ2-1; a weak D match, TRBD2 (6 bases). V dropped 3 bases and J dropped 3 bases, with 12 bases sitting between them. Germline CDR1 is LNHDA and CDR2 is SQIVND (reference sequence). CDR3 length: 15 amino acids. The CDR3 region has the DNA TGTGCCAGTAGTATCGGGCTAGCGAGCTACAATGAGCAGTTCTTC. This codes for CASSIGLASYNEQFF.

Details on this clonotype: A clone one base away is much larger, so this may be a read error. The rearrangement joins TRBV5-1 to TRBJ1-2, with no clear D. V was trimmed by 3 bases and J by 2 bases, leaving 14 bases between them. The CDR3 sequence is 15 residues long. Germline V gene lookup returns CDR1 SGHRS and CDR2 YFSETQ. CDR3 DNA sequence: TGCGCCAGCAGCTCACAAAAACGGGGAAACTATGGCTACACCTTC. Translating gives CASSSQKRGNYGYTF.

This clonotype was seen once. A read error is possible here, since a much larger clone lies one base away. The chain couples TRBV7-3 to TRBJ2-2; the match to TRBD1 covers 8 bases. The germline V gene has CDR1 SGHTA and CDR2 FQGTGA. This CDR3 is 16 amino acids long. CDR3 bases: TGTGCCAGCAGCTTTTCAGGGGGCACGACCTCCGGGGAGCTGCTTTTT. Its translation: CASSFSGGTTSGELLF.

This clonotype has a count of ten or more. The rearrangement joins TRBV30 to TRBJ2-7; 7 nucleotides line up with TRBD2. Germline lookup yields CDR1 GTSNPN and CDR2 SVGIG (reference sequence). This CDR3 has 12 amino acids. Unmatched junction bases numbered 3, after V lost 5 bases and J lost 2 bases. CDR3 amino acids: CAWGRVPYEQYF. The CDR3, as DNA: TGTGCCTGGGGGAGGGTCCCCTACGAGCAGTACTTC. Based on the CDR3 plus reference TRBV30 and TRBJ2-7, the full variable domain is SQTIHQWPATLVQPVGSPLSLECTVEGTSNPNLYWYRQAAGRGLQLLFYSVGIGQISSEVPQNLSASRPQDRQFILSSKKLLLSDSGFYLCAWGRVPYEQYFGPGTRLTVT.

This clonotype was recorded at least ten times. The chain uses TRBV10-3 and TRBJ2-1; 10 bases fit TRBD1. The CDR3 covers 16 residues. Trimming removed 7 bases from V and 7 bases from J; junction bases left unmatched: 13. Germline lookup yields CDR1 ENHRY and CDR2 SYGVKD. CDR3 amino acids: CAIMRTGGFGGNEQFF. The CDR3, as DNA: TGTGCCATCATGCGGACAGGGGGATTCGGGGGGAATGAGCAGTTCTTC.

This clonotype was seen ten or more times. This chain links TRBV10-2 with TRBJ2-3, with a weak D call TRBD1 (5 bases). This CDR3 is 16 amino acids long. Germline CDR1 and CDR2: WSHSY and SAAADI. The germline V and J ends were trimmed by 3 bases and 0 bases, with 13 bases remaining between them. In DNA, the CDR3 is TGCGCCAGCAGTGAATCAGGGCTTTCTAGCACAGATACGCAGTATTTT. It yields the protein CASSESGLSSTDTQYF.

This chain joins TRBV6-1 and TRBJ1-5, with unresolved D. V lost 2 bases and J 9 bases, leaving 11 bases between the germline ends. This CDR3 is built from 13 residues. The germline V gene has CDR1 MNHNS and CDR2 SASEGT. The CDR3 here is CASSEWPARPQHF. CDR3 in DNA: TGTGCCAGCAGTGAATGGCCCGCCCGGCCCCAGCATTTT.

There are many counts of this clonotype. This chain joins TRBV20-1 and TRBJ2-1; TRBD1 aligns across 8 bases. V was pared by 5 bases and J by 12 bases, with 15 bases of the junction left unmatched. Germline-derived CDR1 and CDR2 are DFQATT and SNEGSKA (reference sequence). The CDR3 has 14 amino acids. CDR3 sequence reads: CSAEDTGGRRWQFF. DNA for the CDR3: TGCAGTGCTGAAGACACAGGGGGACGCAGGTGGCAGTTCTTC.